The source of this T cell receptor (beta chain) is a study of blood T cell repertoires in COVID-19. Whole-study context: There were acute and convalescent COVID-19 samples, and they came from the United States, Italy and Spain.

Clones were sequenced by immunoSEQ multiplex PCR, and TCRdb holds only the in-frame ones, with some missing. The table records over 200,000 clones, around 85% of them present only once. V dropped 6 bases and J dropped 8 bases, with 11 bases sitting between them. The CDR3 covers 13 residues. Germline loops: CDR1 ENHRY, CDR2 SYGVKD. This clonotype was obtained from a human donor in a cohort sampled during active COVID-19. Sequencing was performed on peripheral blood. The gene calls are TRBV10-3 and TRBJ1-6, with D perhaps matching TRBD1 (5 bases). This chain's CDR3 is CAISRAIDSPLHF. The DNA of the CDR3 is TGTGCCATCAGCAGGGCCATAGATTCACCCCTCCACTTT.